The next 15 T cell receptor beta chains were all read from a single sample in a study of T cell repertoires in cytomegalovirus infection. MiXCR was run by TCRdb on the reads, yielding one entry per CDR3 protein. The table shows 360,000 or so distinct CDR3 sequences, with about 35% occurring only once. No antigen has been assigned to these receptors. The sequenced sample was cultured PBMCs, obtained from culture after CMV antigen stimulation. The source of these receptors is a human donor in good health (CMV status not recorded). Some clones in this sample may be carry-over from other donors' samples.

The genes are TRBV28 and TRBJ2-1; possibly TRBD2 for D (6 bases). Per germline, CDR1 MDHEN and CDR2 SYDVKM. The CDR3 contains 15 residues. The germline V and J ends were trimmed by 4 bases and 11 bases, with 21 bases remaining between them. CDR3 region: CASSSGTQIGLKQFF. The CDR3 region has the DNA TGTGCCAGCAGTTCCGGGACTCAAATCGGGTTGAAGCAGTTCTTC.

The chain recombines TRBV19 with TRBJ2-1; D unresolved. The CDR3 is made up of 13 amino acids. Deletions cut 5 bases from V and 6 bases from J, with 11 bases between. Germline V gene sequence: CDR1 LNHDA, CDR2 SQIVND (reference sequence). Here the CDR3 reads CASSLFNGNEQFF. CDR3 nucleotides: TGTGCCAGTAGTCTATTTAATGGCAATGAGCAGTTCTTC.

This clonotype has a handful of counts. The genes are TRBV27 and TRBJ2-1; TRBD2 is a possible D gene (5 bases). Looked up from germline, CDR1 is MNHEY and CDR2 is SMNVEV (reference sequence). This CDR3 region has 16 residues. Trimming removed 6 bases from V and 5 bases from J, with 20 bases in between. The CDR3, as DNA: TGTGCCAGCAGGAACCCCTACGGGAATCCTCACAATGAGCAGTTCTTC. Translated, it gives CASRNPYGNPHNEQFF.

The rearrangement uses TRBV10-3 and TRBJ2-7; D may be TRBD2 (5 bases). Trimming removed 5 bases from V and 5 bases from J, with 7 bases in between. Germline CDR1 reads ENHRY; CDR2 reads SYGVKD. The length of the CDR3 is 11 residues. CDR3 sequence reads: CAISKTNEQYF. Here the CDR3 DNA reads TGTGCCATCAGTAAGACTAACGAGCAGTACTTC.

This clonotype was detected ten times or more. The CDR3 DNA reads TGTGCCAGCAGTCCCGGGACAGGGCAACTCAACTATGGCTACACCTTC. It encodes CASSPGTGQLNYGYTF. This chain connects TRBV7-2 to TRBJ1-2, with 9 bases identical to TRBD1. Germline V gene data show CDR1 as SGHTA and CDR2 as FQGNSA. V was clipped by 6 bases and J by 2 bases; unmatched bases: 10. This CDR3 is built from 16 residues.

This clonotype has a single count. V and J are TRBV27 and TRBJ2-2, with D possibly matching TRBD2 (7 bases). This CDR3 is built from 16 residues. V was cut by 2 bases and J by 5 bases, with 15 bases left in between. From germline, CDR1 is MNHEY and CDR2 SMNVEV (reference sequence). CDR3 DNA: TGTGCCAGCAGTTTAGGGAGGGGGGCGCGGACCGGGGAGCTGTTTTTT. It translates to CASSLGRGARTGELFF.

The CDR3 DNA sequence: TGCGCCAGCAGCCCCCAAGGCCCCACAGATACGCAGTATTTT. This translates into CASSPQGPTDTQYF. The gene calls are TRBV4-1 and TRBJ2-3, with D uncertain. Germline CDR1 reads MGHRA; CDR2 reads YSYEKL. The CDR3 is 14 residues long. V shed 4 bases and J shed 2 bases, with 10 bases lying between them.

This clonotype was seen many times. The gene calls are TRBV4-1 and TRBJ2-7; possibly TRBD2 for D (6 bases). The CDR3 has 18 amino acids. The germline V gene has CDR1 MGHRA and CDR2 YSYEKL. V lost 0 bases and J lost 1, with 19 bases in between. The CDR3 DNA reads TGCGCCAGCAGCCAAGAACGTCGCGGGACCTACGGATCCTACGAGCAGTACGTC. Protein sequence: CASSQERRGTYGSYEQYV.

In its sample, this clonotype was seen a few times. CDR3 DNA: TGTGCCAGCAGCTTAGGGACTAGCGGGACCGATGAGCAGTTCTTC. It codes for CASSLGTSGTDEQFF. The chain couples TRBV7-8 to TRBJ2-1; 12 nucleotides agree with TRBD2. Germline V gene sequence: CDR1 SGHVS, CDR2 FQNEAQ. This CDR3 region has 15 residues. V was clipped by 1 base and J by 8 bases; unmatched bases: 3.

This rearrangement joins TRBV18 to TRBJ1-1; possibly TRBD1 for D (6 bases). Trimming pared 9 bases from V and 6 bases from J, leaving 14 bases between. CDR3 length: 12 amino acids. Germline loops: CDR1 KGHSH, CDR2 LQKENI. CDR3 region: CASSSQGSEAFF. CDR3 nucleotide sequence: TGTGCCAGTTCGTCCCAGGGGTCTGAAGCTTTCTTT.

V usage is TRBV7-2 and J usage is TRBJ1-4; TRBD1 matches at 8 bases. With 2 bases clipped from V and 5 bases from J, the junction kept 10 bases outside the gene matches. Looked up from germline, CDR1 is SGHTA and CDR2 is FQGNSA. The CDR3 is 17 residues long. As DNA, the CDR3 is TGTGCCAGCAGCTTATATCCCCAGGGGGCGGTCAATGAAAAACTGTTTTTT. Protein: CASSLYPQGAVNEKLFF. Based on the CDR3 plus reference TRBV7-2 and TRBJ1-4, the full variable domain is GAGVSQSPSNKVTEKGKDVELRCDPISGHTALYWYRQSLGQGLEFLIYFQGNSAPDKSGLPSDRFSAERTGGSVSTLTIQRTQQEDSAVYLCASSLYPQGAVNEKLFFGSGTQLSVL.

This clonotype has a count of ten or more. CDR3 in amino acids: CASSLSAGGNEQFF. The DNA for the CDR3 is TGTGCCAGCAGCTTATCGGCGGGAGGAAATGAGCAGTTCTTC. The chain uses TRBV11-2 and TRBJ2-1, with 8 bases lining up with TRBD2. Germline values: CDR1 SGHAT, CDR2 FQNNGV. V shed 2 bases and J 7 bases; nucleotides not matched to a gene: 4. There are 14 residues in the CDR3.

The chain has TRBV10-3 and TRBJ2-7, with 9 bases lining up with TRBD1. Germline trimming cut 10 bases from V and 4 bases from J; bases unmatched to any gene: 5. The CDR3 has 12 amino acids. Germline V lookup: CDR1 ENHRY, CDR2 SYGVKD. CDR3 region: CATTGQGYEQYF. The CDR3 DNA sequence: TGTGCCACCACGGGACAGGGATACGAGCAGTACTTC.

The chain links TRBV4-1 to TRBJ2-7; no firm D call. V was trimmed by 0 bases and J by 7 bases, leaving 13 bases between them. This CDR3 spans 14 amino acids. Germline V gene lookup returns CDR1 MGHRA and CDR2 YSYEKL. The DNA for the CDR3 is TGCGCCAGCAGCCAAGATCTACCCTCCGGGGAGCAGTACTTC. It specifies CASSQDLPSGEQYF.

This clonotype was recorded many times. This chain joins TRBV27 and TRBJ1-4; 9 bases map to TRBD1. Looked up from germline, CDR1 is MNHEY and CDR2 is SMNVEV (reference sequence). The CDR3 covers 15 residues. J was trimmed by 8 bases and V by 6 bases; bases with no gene match: 10. CDR3 bases: TGTGCCAGCAGCCGAGGGAGGACAGGGGACGAAAAACTGTTTTTT. Residues: CASSRGRTGDEKLFF.